The T cell receptor (beta chain) described here comes from a study of blood T cells in healthy people across ages. V lost 3 bases, J lost 2 bases, and 15 bases lay in between. The germline V gene encodes CDR1 GTSNPN and CDR2 SVGIG (reference sequence). The CDR3 is 15 amino acids. With a J-beta primer mix and a sample-barcoded 5' primer, a second PCR ran about 6 to 11 cycles. TCRdb recomputed calls from the 5' RACE reads with MiXCR, one row per CDR3 protein. The table shows about 1.5 million distinct CDR3 sequences, with less than 45% occurring only once. This clonotype was detected only a few times. The material sequenced was blood. The chain employs TRBV30 and TRBJ2-3; D perhaps matches TRBD2 (6 bases). The sequence was obtained from a woman aged 18-29 years in good health. The CDR3: CAWSTWGGDTDTQYF. DNA of the CDR3: TGTGCCTGGAGCACCTGGGGCGGGGACACAGATACGCAGTATTTT.